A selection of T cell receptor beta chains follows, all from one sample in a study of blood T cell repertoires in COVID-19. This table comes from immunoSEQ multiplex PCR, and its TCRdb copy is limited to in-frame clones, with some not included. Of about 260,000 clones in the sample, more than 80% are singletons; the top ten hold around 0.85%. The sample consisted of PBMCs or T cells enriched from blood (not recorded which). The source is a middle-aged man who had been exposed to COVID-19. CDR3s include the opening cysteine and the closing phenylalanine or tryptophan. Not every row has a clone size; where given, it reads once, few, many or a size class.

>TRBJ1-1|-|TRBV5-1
CASSLDATGEAFF
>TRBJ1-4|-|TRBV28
CASSPGGARSEKLFF
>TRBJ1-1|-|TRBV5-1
CASSLGQGALLDTEAFF
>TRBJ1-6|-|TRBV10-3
CAISDSTSSYNSPLHF
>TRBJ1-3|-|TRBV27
CASSLRGLGGNTIYF
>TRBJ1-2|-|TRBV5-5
CASSLVGQSYGYTF
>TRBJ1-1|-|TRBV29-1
CSARQGGETEAFF
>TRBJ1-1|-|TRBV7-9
CASGSGTGVHTEAFF
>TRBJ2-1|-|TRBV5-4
CASVRSGLVENEQFF
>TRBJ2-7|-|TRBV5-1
CASSLEVGGEQYF
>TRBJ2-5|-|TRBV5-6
CASSEGATETQYF
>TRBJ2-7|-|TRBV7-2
CASSSSTGRAYEQYF
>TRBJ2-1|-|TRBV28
CASSLKGSPSYNEQFF
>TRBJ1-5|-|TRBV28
CASSRPQGFYSNQPQHF
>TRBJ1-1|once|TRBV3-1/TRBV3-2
CASSQDRTGPTEAFF
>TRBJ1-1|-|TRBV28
CASSWPIPGQGAMTDTEAFF
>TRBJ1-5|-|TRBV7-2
CASSSVGQPQHF
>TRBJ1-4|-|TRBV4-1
CASSQGWQGTEKLFF
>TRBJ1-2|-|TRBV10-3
CAISETGVGYGYTF
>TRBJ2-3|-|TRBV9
CASSLAGGPFTQYF
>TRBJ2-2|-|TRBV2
CASSDEAGGNTGELFF
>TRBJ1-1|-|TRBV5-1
CASSATGMNTEAFF
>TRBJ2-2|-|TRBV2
CASSVEGRTGELFF
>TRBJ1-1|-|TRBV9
CASSGQGETEAFF
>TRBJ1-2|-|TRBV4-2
CASSQAGQGNYGYTF
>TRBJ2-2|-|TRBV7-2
CASSAGLTGAGELFF
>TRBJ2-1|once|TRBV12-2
CASRLSGTSGYNEQFF
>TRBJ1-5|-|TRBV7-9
CASSSTGTGHNQPQHF
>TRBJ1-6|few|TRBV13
CASSLRQYNSPLHF
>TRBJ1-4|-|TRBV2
CASSENRGDEKLFF
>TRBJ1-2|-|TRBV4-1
CASSQPDRSFYGYTF
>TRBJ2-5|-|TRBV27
CASSPNHGTSGLETQYF
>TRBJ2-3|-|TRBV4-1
CASSQPALSVQGPASSTDTQYF
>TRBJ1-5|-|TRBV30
CAWNLGAEQPQHF
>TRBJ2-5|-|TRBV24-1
CATSGLPGGGQETQYF
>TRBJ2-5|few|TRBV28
CASRRGGASETQYF
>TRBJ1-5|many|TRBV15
CATSMQGNQPQHF
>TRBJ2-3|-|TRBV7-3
CASSIGTAADTQYF
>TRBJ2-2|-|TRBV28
CASSPNRAPNTGELFF
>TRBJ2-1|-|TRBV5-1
CASSSTSGGHNEQFF
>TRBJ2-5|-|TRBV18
CASSLGQFLETQYF
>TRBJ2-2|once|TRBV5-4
CASSFPGQGNTGELFF
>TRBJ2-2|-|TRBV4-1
CASSQERQGSTGELFF
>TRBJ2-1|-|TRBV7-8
CASSSPGGEQFF
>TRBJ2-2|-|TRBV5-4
CASSWRFTGELFF
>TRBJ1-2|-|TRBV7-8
CASSQTEGYTF
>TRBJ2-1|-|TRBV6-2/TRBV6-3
CASSFPLTRVYNEQFF
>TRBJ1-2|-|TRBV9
CASSVGLGADYGYTF
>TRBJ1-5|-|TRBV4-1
CASSQVLEGLSNQPQHF
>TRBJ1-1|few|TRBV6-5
CASSYPGAEAFF
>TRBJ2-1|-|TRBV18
CASSPQRGGGNEQFF
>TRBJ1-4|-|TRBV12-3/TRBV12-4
CASRITLGRELFF
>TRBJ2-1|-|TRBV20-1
CSPGLAGFF
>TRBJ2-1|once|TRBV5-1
CASSFDLRDSYEQFF
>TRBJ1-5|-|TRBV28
CASKSGDQPQHF
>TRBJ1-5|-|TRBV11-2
CASSSRTGTNSNQPQHF
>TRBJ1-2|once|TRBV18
CASSPRLEAGGYTF
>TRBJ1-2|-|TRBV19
CASSFHPGQDYGYTF
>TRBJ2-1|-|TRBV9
CASSVSGGLNEQFF